These 26 T cell receptor beta chains came from one sample sequenced in a study of blood T cell repertoires in COVID-19. Using immunoSEQ multiplex PCR, the repertoire was profiled, and TCRdb retains in-frame clones only, with some absent. Among 150,000 to 200,000 clones listed, roughly 80% were seen once. The specimen sequenced was peripheral blood. Source of these receptors: a man aged 55-75 years with acute or convalescent COVID-19.

J is TRBJ2-5 and V is TRBV4-1, with 11 bases that match TRBD2. The J segment lost 5 bases and the V segment lost 1 base, leaving 12 bases of the junction unmatched. There are 18 residues in the CDR3. Germline CDR1 reads MGHRA; CDR2 reads YSYEKL. The CDR3 DNA is TGCGCCAGCAGCCAAGTTTATACTAGCGGGGGAAGCCGGGAGACCCAGTACTTC. Protein: CASSQVYTSGGSRETQYF.

This chain joins TRBV6-2 or TRBV6-3 and TRBJ1-2, with D perhaps TRBD1 (5 bases). V was cut by 3 bases and J by 7 bases, with 12 bases left in between. The length of the CDR3 is 13 residues. Per the germline V gene, CDR1 is MNHEY and CDR2 is SVGEGT. CDR3 residues: CASSYAGLGGYTF. As DNA, the CDR3 is TGTGCCAGCAGTTATGCAGGGTTGGGTGGCTACACCTTC.

The V and J genes are TRBV19 and TRBJ2-2; TRBD2 aligns across 14 bases. The J segment lost 7 bases and the V segment lost 7 bases, leaving 8 bases of the junction unmatched. This CDR3 comprises 16 residues. In germline, CDR1 is LNHDA, CDR2 SQIVND (reference sequence). The CDR3 loop reads CASTTSGGAGFGELFF. Here the CDR3 DNA reads TGTGCCAGTACGACTAGCGGGGGGGCCGGGTTCGGGGAGCTGTTTTTT.

The chain recombines TRBV6-5 with TRBJ2-5, with 14 positions matching TRBD2. After removal of 6 bases from V and 5 bases from J, the junction contained 5 bases not matched to a gene. In germline, CDR1 is MNHEY, CDR2 SVGAGI. CDR3 length: 15 residues. The CDR3 spells CASRGLAGGRETQYF. CDR3 DNA sequence: TGTGCCAGCAGAGGACTAGCGGGGGGTCGGGAGACCCAGTACTTC.

The chain joins TRBV4-2 to TRBJ1-1; TRBD1 matches 7 bases. Germline V CDR1 and CDR2: LGHNA, YNFKEQ. V lost 0 bases, J lost 6 bases, and 10 bases stayed unmatched. There are 16 residues in the CDR3. CDR3 coding DNA: TGTGCCAGCAGCCAAGATGGGGACAGAGGAACGGCTGAAGCTTTCTTT. This sequence encodes CASSQDGDRGTAEAFF.

The V call is TRBV11-1, the J call TRBJ1-6; 10 bases are a match to TRBD1. The CDR3 contains 16 residues. Germline V gene sequence: CDR1 SGHAT, CDR2 FQDESV (reference sequence). Trimming removed 4 bases from V and 8 bases from J; junction bases left unmatched: 8. This chain's CDR3 is CASSSRQGAIYSPLHF. In nucleotides, the CDR3 is TGTGCCAGCAGCTCCCGACAGGGGGCAATTTATTCACCCCTCCACTTT.

V usage is TRBV5-4 and J usage is TRBJ2-1; 9 bases map to TRBD1. The CDR3 runs 13 residues. The ends lost 4 bases at V and 7 bases at J; junction bases unmatched: 3. CDR1 and CDR2 from the germline V gene are SGHNT and YYREEE (reference sequence). The CDR3 reads CASSTTGGNEQFF. Written as DNA, the CDR3 is TGTGCCAGCAGCACGACAGGGGGTAATGAGCAGTTCTTC.

The genes are TRBV4-3 and TRBJ2-3; 8 bases map to TRBD1. Germline V gene data show CDR1 as LGHNA and CDR2 as YSLEER. This CDR3 is 16 amino acids long. The J segment lost 2 bases and the V segment lost 4 bases, leaving 8 bases of the junction unmatched. The CDR3 DNA reads TGCGCCAGCAGCCGAGGACAGGGTTCCGTCACAGATACGCAGTATTTT. Its translation: CASSRGQGSVTDTQYF.

The chain employs TRBV4-3 and TRBJ2-7; 7 bases line up with TRBD1. The CDR3 has 16 residues. Unmatched junction bases numbered 14, after V lost 4 bases and J lost 5 bases. Germline V lookup: CDR1 LGHNA, CDR2 YSLEER. The CDR3 reads CASSLTSGTEEDEQYF. The CDR3 DNA follows: TGCGCCAGCAGCCTAACTTCCGGGACAGAAGAGGACGAGCAGTACTTC.

The chain links TRBV9 to TRBJ1-2, with D possibly TRBD1 on 6 matching bases. Trimming pared 3 bases from V and 4 bases from J, leaving 10 bases between. CDR3 length: 13 amino acids. In germline, CDR1 is SGDLS, CDR2 YYNGEE. CDR3 sequence reads: CASSADSSYGYTF. CDR3 in DNA: TGTGCCAGCAGCGCGGACAGCTCCTATGGCTACACCTTC. The whole variable domain, remainder taken from reference TRBV9 and TRBJ1-2, is DSGVTQTPKHLITATGQRVTLRCSPRSGDLSVYWYQQSLDQGLQFLIQYYNGEERAKGNILERFSAQQFPDLHSELNLSSLELGDSALYFCASSADSSYGYTFGSGTRLTVV.

The chain combines TRBV5-1 with TRBJ1-2; 7 nucleotides align to TRBD1. CDR3 length: 15 residues. The ends lost 0 bases at V and 7 bases at J; junction bases unmatched: 9. Germline V gene lookup returns CDR1 SGHRS and CDR2 YFSETQ. The DNA for the CDR3 is TGCGCCAGCAGCTTGGCCTGGGACAGTAGAGGTGGCTACACCTTC. It yields the protein CASSLAWDSRGGYTF.

The chain links TRBV11-2 to TRBJ2-2; 9 nucleotides agree with TRBD1. The CDR3 spans 16 residues. Germline CDR1 is SGHAT and CDR2 is FQNNGV. J gave up 0 bases and V 6 bases, and 5 bases lay outside the gene matches. CDR3 bases: TGTGCCAGCAGTCTACAGGGGGCCGCGAACACCGGGGAGCTGTTTTTT. Protein product: CASSLQGAANTGELFF.

The rearrangement uses TRBV19 and TRBJ2-3; 11 bases align to TRBD1. The J segment lost 4 bases and the V segment lost 4 bases, leaving 4 bases of the junction unmatched. CDR3 size: 15 residues. Germline V gene sequence: CDR1 LNHDA, CDR2 SQIVND (reference sequence). For the CDR3, the DNA is TGTGCCAGTAGTAGGACAGGGGGCTACGCAGATACGCAGTATTTT. Translated, it gives CASSRTGGYADTQYF.

This rearrangement joins TRBV30 to TRBJ2-3; D ambiguous. CDR3 length: 14 residues. The V end was cut by 0 bases, the J end by 0 bases, with 7 bases between. CDR1 is GTSNPN and CDR2 is SVGIG in the germline V gene (reference sequence). This chain's CDR3 is CAWSVITSTDTQYF. The DNA of the CDR3 is TGTGCCTGGAGTGTAATAACTAGCACAGATACGCAGTATTTT.

The chain is built from TRBV9 and TRBJ2-3; 8 positions agree with TRBD1. V was clipped by 3 bases and J by 4 bases; unmatched bases: 7. The V gene's germline CDR1 is SGDLS and CDR2 YYNGEE. This CDR3 contains 15 residues. The CDR3 DNA reads TGTGCCAGCAGCGCCCCAGGGGGCGCGTCAGATACGCAGTATTTT. This sequence encodes CASSAPGGASDTQYF.

This clone was found once. The genes are TRBV7-9 and TRBJ2-7, with 8 bases matching TRBD1. The CDR3 sequence is 14 residues long. V dropped 1 base and J dropped 5; count of bases not matched to a gene: 4. Germline lookup yields CDR1 SEHNR and CDR2 FQNEAQ (reference sequence). CDR3 sequence: CASSLGVTGDEQYF. As DNA, the CDR3 is TGTGCCAGCAGCTTAGGAGTGACAGGGGACGAGCAGTACTTC.

The chain is built from TRBV25-1 and TRBJ1-2; D gene uncertain. Deletions cut 8 bases from V and 0 bases from J, with 10 bases between. CDR1 is MGHDK, CDR2 SYGVNS, per germline. The length of the CDR3 is 13 residues. CDR3 nucleotides: TGTGCCAGCTCCCTAATACCTAACTATGGCTACACCTTC. It yields the protein CASSLIPNYGYTF.

This chain uses TRBV2 with TRBJ1-4; TRBD1 matches 10 bases. The V and J ends lost 6 bases and 9 bases, in that order; junction bases with no gene match: 7. This CDR3 spans 14 amino acids. The V gene's germline CDR1 is SNHLY and CDR2 FYNNEI. In nucleotides, the CDR3 is TGTGCCAGCAGCCCTCGACAGGGGGCGCAAAAACTGTTTTTT. Translated, it gives CASSPRQGAQKLFF.

About this clone: This same CDR3 is encoded by further DNA sequences in the sample. The chain joins TRBV5-5 to TRBJ1-1; D is ambiguous. Trimming left V 0 bases short and J 2 bases short, with 5 bases between. Looked up from germline, CDR1 is SGHKS and CDR2 is YYEKEE (reference sequence). The CDR3 is made up of 13 amino acids. The CDR3: CASSLGGNTEAFF. CDR3 in DNA: TGTGCCAGCAGCTTGGGAGGTAACACTGAAGCTTTCTTT. The whole variable domain, filled in from reference TRBV5-5 and TRBJ1-1, reads DAGVTQSPTHLIKTRGQQVTLRCSPISGHKSVSWYQQVLGQGPQFIFQYYEKEERGRGNFPDRFSARQFPNYSSELNVNALLLGDSALYLCASSLGGNTEAFFGQGTRLTVV.

The chain joins TRBV5-4 to TRBJ2-7, with D possibly TRBD1 on 5 matching bases. The CDR3 covers 15 residues. Germline CDR1 is SGHNT and CDR2 is YYREEE (reference sequence). Trimming removed 2 bases at V and 0 bases at J, with 12 bases between. The chain's CDR3 is CASSLDSLFSYEQYF. CDR3 nucleotides: TGTGCCAGCAGCTTAGACAGCTTGTTCTCCTACGAGCAGTACTTC.

The V and J genes are TRBV7-3 and TRBJ1-5; D is unresolved. This CDR3 spans 15 amino acids. Trimming cost V 2 bases and J 0 bases, with 8 bases left between them. Germline loops: CDR1 SGHTA, CDR2 FQGTGA. CDR3 protein: CASSLDGGSNQPQHF. In DNA form, the CDR3 reads TGTGCCAGCAGCTTAGACGGCGGTAGCAATCAGCCCCAGCATTTT.

V gene TRBV19 combines with J gene TRBJ1-5; D call uncertain. This CDR3 is built from 13 residues. Germline loops: CDR1 LNHDA, CDR2 SQIVND (reference sequence). The V end lost 5 bases, the J end lost 4 bases, and 9 bases lay between the germline ends. The CDR3 is CASSDGVNQPQHF. The CDR3, as DNA: TGTGCCAGTAGTGACGGAGTTAATCAGCCCCAGCATTTT. The entire variable domain, with the rest obtained from reference TRBV19 and TRBJ1-5, is as follows: DGGITQSPKYLFRKEGQNVTLSCEQNLNHDAMYWYRQDPGQGLRLIYYSQIVNDFQKGDIAEGYSVSREKKESFPLTVTSAQKNPTAFYLCASSDGVNQPQHFGDGTRLSIL.

The chain links TRBV7-9 to TRBJ2-3, with D perhaps matching TRBD2 (5 bases). The CDR3 runs 15 residues. CDR1 is SEHNR and CDR2 is FQNEAQ in the germline V gene (reference sequence). V gave up 4 bases and J gave up 8 bases, with 19 bases separating them. The CDR3 loop is CASSSPAAPPGTQYF. CDR3 nucleotides: TGTGCCAGCAGCTCCCCAGCGGCCCCGCCCGGTACGCAGTATTTT.

The chain employs TRBV19 and TRBJ2-7; tentatively, D is TRBD1 (7 bases). CDR1 is LNHDA and CDR2 is SQIVND in the germline V gene (reference sequence). The CDR3 has 18 amino acids. Trimming shortened V by 2 bases and J by 4 bases, and 24 bases separated the two germline ends. The CDR3 DNA sequence: TGTGCCAGTAGTATAAGTGGAGGGACTCCGGGACAGCCATACGAGCAGTACTTC. It yields the protein CASSISGGTPGQPYEQYF.

The DNA of the CDR3 is TGCAGCGTCGCTGACAGGTCGCTTGTATCCTCCTCTGGAAACACCATATATTTT. Amino acid sequence: CSVADRSLVSSSGNTIYF. This sequence joins TRBV29-1 and TRBJ1-3; D is perhaps TRBD1 (6 bases). V shed 6 bases and J shed 0 bases, with 24 bases lying between them. CDR1 SQVTM and CDR2 ANQGSEA come from the germline V gene. CDR3 length: 18 amino acids.

The chain employs TRBV5-1 and TRBJ1-1; the D gene is possibly TRBD1 (6 bases). The length of the CDR3 is 14 residues. Germline V gives CDR1 SGHRS, CDR2 YFSETQ. Trimming took off 3 bases at V and 10 bases at J, with 19 bases between the two ends. CDR3 nucleotides: TGCGCCAGCAGCTGGGGAGACAGGTCGGCAGGAGCTTTCTTT. Translating gives CASSWGDRSAGAFF.